A selection of T cell receptor beta chains follows, all from one sample in a study of T cells in Graves' hyperthyroidism and ophthalmopathy. TCRdb reanalysed the multiplex PCR reads using MiXCR and keeps one entry per CDR3 protein. The table includes about 400,000 distinct CDR3 sequences, around a sixth detected once. The sequencing input was blood. These receptors all come from a woman aged 18-29 years with Graves' hyperthyroidism. The CDR3 runs from the conserved cysteine through the conserved F or W. D genes are given only for firm matches. Size tells how often a clone was seen (once, few, many) or the class of an expanded clone, and some rows leave it out.

CDR3 protein: CASRSSELYGYTF
CDR3 DNA: TGTGCCAGCAGATCGTCTGAGCTCTATGGCTACACCTTC
V gene: TRBV11-2
J gene: TRBJ1-2
clone size: many
CDR3 length: 13
D gene: .

CDR3 protein: CATSRPGLAGVGYNEQFF
CDR3 DNA: TGTGCCACCAGCAGACCGGGACTAGCGGGAGTCGGTTACAATGAGCAGTTCTTC
V gene: TRBV15
J gene: TRBJ2-1
clone size: many
CDR3 length: 18
D gene: TRBD2

CDR3 protein: CASRVTSGRHEQFF
CDR3 DNA: TGTGCCAGCAGAGTCACTAGCGGGAGGCATGAGCAGTTCTTC
V gene: TRBV12-3/TRBV12-4
J gene: TRBJ2-1
clone size: many
CDR3 length: 14
D gene: TRBD2

CDR3 protein: CASSPTGRGNIQYF
CDR3 DNA: TGTGCCAGCAGCCCGACAGGACGCGGGAACATTCAGTACTTC
V gene: TRBV12-3/TRBV12-4
J gene: TRBJ2-4
clone size: .
CDR3 length: 14
D gene: .

CDR3 protein: CSSPGLARGYTF
CDR3 DNA: TGCAGCTCCCCTGGCCTTGCAAGGGGCTACACCTTC
V gene: TRBV20-1
J gene: TRBJ1-2
clone size: many
CDR3 length: 12
D gene: .

CDR3 protein: CAASRGTSGGATDTQYF
CDR3 DNA: TGTGCCGCCAGCAGAGGGACTAGCGGGGGGGCAACAGATACGCAGTATTTT
V gene: TRBV15
J gene: TRBJ2-3
clone size: .
CDR3 length: 17
D gene: TRBD2

CDR3 protein: CASSMGKRSYNEQFF
CDR3 DNA: TGTGCCAGCAGTATGGGTAAGAGGAGCTACAATGAGCAGTTCTTC
V gene: TRBV2
J gene: TRBJ2-1
clone size: .
CDR3 length: 15
D gene: .

CDR3 protein: CASSASGDYRDQPQHF
CDR3 DNA: TGTGCCAGCAGCGCCTCCGGGGACTATAGGGATCAGCCCCAGCATTTT
V gene: TRBV9
J gene: TRBJ1-5
clone size: many
CDR3 length: 16
D gene: .

CDR3 protein: CASGLAGGPETQYF
CDR3 DNA: TGTGCCAGCGGACTAGCGGGAGGGCCAGAGACCCAGTACTTC
V gene: TRBV2
J gene: TRBJ2-5
clone size: many
CDR3 length: 14
D gene: TRBD2

CDR3 protein: CASSLGQTRTGELFF
CDR3 DNA: TGTGCCAGCAGCTTAGGGCAGACACGCACCGGGGAGCTGTTTTTT
V gene: TRBV7-3
J gene: TRBJ2-2
clone size: few
CDR3 length: 15
D gene: .

CDR3 protein: CATSREMVAGGLYNEQFF
CDR3 DNA: TGTGCCACCAGCAGAGAAATGGTAGCGGGGGGACTATACAATGAGCAGTTCTTC
V gene: TRBV15
J gene: TRBJ2-1
clone size: many
CDR3 length: 18
D gene: TRBD2

CDR3 protein: CSAGGGGRNTIYF
CDR3 DNA: TGCAGCGCTGGAGGGGGTGGAAGAAACACCATATATTTT
V gene: TRBV29-1
J gene: TRBJ1-3
clone size: few
CDR3 length: 13
D gene: .

CDR3 protein: CASSPATGNGNTIYF
CDR3 DNA: TGTGCCAGCAGCCCAGCGACCGGGAATGGAAACACCATATATTTT
V gene: TRBV14
J gene: TRBJ1-3
clone size: many
CDR3 length: 15
D gene: .

CDR3 protein: CASSSPDRATTEAFF
CDR3 DNA: TGTGCCAGCAGCTCACCTGACAGGGCGACCACTGAAGCTTTCTTT
V gene: TRBV7-9
J gene: TRBJ1-1
clone size: .
CDR3 length: 15
D gene: TRBD1

CDR3 protein: CASSPTGVNQPQHF
CDR3 DNA: TGCGCCAGCAGCCCGACAGGGGTAAATCAGCCCCAGCATTTT
V gene: TRBV5-1
J gene: TRBJ1-5
clone size: .
CDR3 length: 14
D gene: TRBD1

CDR3 protein: CASSGQPMNTEAFF
CDR3 DNA: TGTGCCAGCAGCGGACAGCCCATGAACACTGAAGCTTTCTTT
V gene: TRBV6-1
J gene: TRBJ1-1
clone size: many
CDR3 length: 14
D gene: .

CDR3 protein: CASSLRPNNSPLHF
CDR3 DNA: TGCGCCAGCAGCTTACGACCCAATAATTCACCCCTCCACTTT
V gene: TRBV5-1
J gene: TRBJ1-6
clone size: .
CDR3 length: 14
D gene: .

CDR3 protein: CASSPRVGGQETQYF
CDR3 DNA: TGTGCCAGCAGCCCCCGGGTCGGGGGCCAAGAGACCCAGTACTTC
V gene: TRBV6-1
J gene: TRBJ2-5
clone size: many
CDR3 length: 15
D gene: .

CDR3 protein: CASSLSSGMNQPQHF
CDR3 DNA: TGTGCCAGCAGCTTAAGTTCAGGGATGAATCAGCCCCAGCATTTT
V gene: TRBV7-8
J gene: TRBJ1-5
clone size: .
CDR3 length: 15
D gene: .

CDR3 protein: CSARGTQGETEAFF
CDR3 DNA: TGCAGTGCTAGAGGAACACAGGGAGAGACTGAAGCTTTCTTT
V gene: TRBV20-1
J gene: TRBJ1-1
clone size: many
CDR3 length: 14
D gene: .

CDR3 protein: CASGNRSSYNEQFF
CDR3 DNA: TGTGCCTCCGGAAACAGGAGCTCCTACAATGAGCAGTTCTTC
V gene: TRBV10-3
J gene: TRBJ2-1
clone size: .
CDR3 length: 14
D gene: .

CDR3 protein: CSVLREDNYGYTF
CDR3 DNA: TGCAGCGTCCTGAGGGAGGATAACTATGGCTACACCTTC
V gene: TRBV29-1
J gene: TRBJ1-2
clone size: .
CDR3 length: 13
D gene: .

CDR3 protein: CASSSQTGGENEQFF
CDR3 DNA: TGTGCCAGCAGCTCCCAGACAGGGGGAGAGAATGAGCAGTTCTTC
V gene: TRBV7-2
J gene: TRBJ2-1
clone size: .
CDR3 length: 15
D gene: TRBD1

CDR3 protein: CASSQPSPNTEAFF
CDR3 DNA: TGCGCCAGCAGTCAACCGTCTCCGAACACTGAAGCTTTCTTT
V gene: TRBV5-1
J gene: TRBJ1-1
clone size: many
CDR3 length: 14
D gene: .

CDR3 protein: CASSRTSGSTDTQYF
CDR3 DNA: TGCGCCAGCAGCCGGACTAGCGGTAGCACAGATACGCAGTATTTT
V gene: TRBV5-1
J gene: TRBJ2-3
clone size: many
CDR3 length: 15
D gene: TRBD2

CDR3 protein: CASSSLNNYNEQFF
CDR3 DNA: TGTGCCAGCAGTTCCCTCAACAACTACAATGAGCAGTTCTTC
V gene: TRBV28
J gene: TRBJ2-1
clone size: many
CDR3 length: 14
D gene: .

CDR3 protein: CASSSRSTGESVTDTQYF
CDR3 DNA: TGTGCCAGCAGTTCCCGGTCGACAGGGGAGTCTGTCACAGATACGCAGTATTTT
V gene: TRBV28
J gene: TRBJ2-3
clone size: many
CDR3 length: 18
D gene: TRBD1

CDR3 protein: CASSPNYRGDTYEQYF
CDR3 DNA: TGTGCCAGCAGCCCTAATTACAGGGGAGATACCTACGAGCAGTACTTC
V gene: TRBV7-9
J gene: TRBJ2-7
clone size: many
CDR3 length: 16
D gene: TRBD1

CDR3 protein: CASSYSPGTVMDQYF
CDR3 DNA: TGTGCCAGCAGTTACAGTCCCGGGACAGTTATGGACCAGTACTTC
V gene: TRBV28
J gene: TRBJ2-5
clone size: many
CDR3 length: 15
D gene: TRBD1

CDR3 protein: CASSGGTSGRYNEQFF
CDR3 DNA: TGCGCCAGCAGTGGGGGGACTAGCGGGAGGTACAATGAGCAGTTCTTC
V gene: TRBV10-2
J gene: TRBJ2-1
clone size: few
CDR3 length: 16
D gene: TRBD2

CDR3 protein: CASSLPLPGRQGADEQFF
CDR3 DNA: TGTGCCAGCAGTTTACCCCTCCCCGGGCGGCAGGGGGCCGATGAGCAGTTCTTC
V gene: TRBV12-3/TRBV12-4
J gene: TRBJ2-1
clone size: many
CDR3 length: 18
D gene: TRBD1

CDR3 protein: CASSSRVLDGYTF
CDR3 DNA: TGTGCCAGCAGTTCCAGGGTTTTGGATGGCTACACCTTC
V gene: TRBV28
J gene: TRBJ1-2
clone size: few
CDR3 length: 13
D gene: .

CDR3 protein: CASSIGQGTDTQYF
CDR3 DNA: TGTGCCAGTAGTATCGGACAGGGTACAGATACGCAGTATTTT
V gene: TRBV19
J gene: TRBJ2-3
clone size: .
CDR3 length: 14
D gene: TRBD1

CDR3 protein: CASSPDPGSETQYF
CDR3 DNA: TGTGCCAGCAGCCCCGACCCCGGGAGCGAGACCCAGTACTTC
V gene: TRBV7-2
J gene: TRBJ2-5
clone size: many
CDR3 length: 14
D gene: .

CDR3 protein: CASKREGPVTYEQYF
CDR3 DNA: TGCGCCAGCAAGAGAGAGGGCCCTGTAACCTACGAGCAGTACTTC
V gene: TRBV5-1
J gene: TRBJ2-7
clone size: many
CDR3 length: 15
D gene: .

CDR3 protein: CASSPSPSRDEQYF
CDR3 DNA: TGTGCCAGCAGCCCTTCTCCGTCCCGGGATGAGCAGTACTTC
V gene: TRBV9
J gene: TRBJ2-7
clone size: .
CDR3 length: 14
D gene: .

CDR3 protein: CASSRQGSYNSPLHF
CDR3 DNA: TGTGCCAGCAGTCGACAGGGCTCCTATAATTCACCCCTCCACTTT
V gene: TRBV27
J gene: TRBJ1-6
clone size: few
CDR3 length: 15
D gene: TRBD1

CDR3 protein: CASSISRKETQYF
CDR3 DNA: TGTGCCAGTAGTATATCGAGAAAAGAGACCCAGTACTTC
V gene: TRBV19
J gene: TRBJ2-5
clone size: few
CDR3 length: 13
D gene: .

CDR3 protein: CASSAQGGELNTEAFF
CDR3 DNA: TGTGCCAGCAGCGCACAGGGGGGAGAACTGAACACTGAAGCTTTCTTT
V gene: TRBV9
J gene: TRBJ1-1
clone size: few
CDR3 length: 16
D gene: TRBD1

CDR3 protein: CSVSGGVGEAFF
CDR3 DNA: TGCAGCGTCTCCGGGGGGGTCGGTGAAGCTTTCTTT
V gene: TRBV29-1
J gene: TRBJ1-1
clone size: many
CDR3 length: 12
D gene: .

CDR3 protein: CASSSRDISYEQYF
CDR3 DNA: TGTGCCAGCAGTTCCCGGGACATCTCCTACGAGCAGTACTTC
V gene: TRBV28
J gene: TRBJ2-7
clone size: many
CDR3 length: 14
D gene: .

CDR3 protein: CASRRQYMNTEAFF
CDR3 DNA: TGTGCCAGCAGGAGACAGTACATGAACACTGAAGCTTTCTTT
V gene: TRBV7-8
J gene: TRBJ1-1
clone size: many
CDR3 length: 14
D gene: .

CDR3 protein: CSANGANSQETQYF
CDR3 DNA: TGCAGTGCTAACGGGGCAAATTCCCAAGAGACCCAGTACTTC
V gene: TRBV20-1
J gene: TRBJ2-5
clone size: .
CDR3 length: 14
D gene: .

CDR3 protein: CASSLDGNIYNSPLHF
CDR3 DNA: TGTGCCAGCAGCTTAGACGGGAATATATATAATTCACCCCTCCACTTT
V gene: TRBV7-6
J gene: TRBJ1-6
clone size: .
CDR3 length: 16
D gene: .

CDR3 protein: CAISHGLSGNEQFF
CDR3 DNA: TGTGCCATCAGCCATGGACTATCAGGCAATGAGCAGTTCTTC
V gene: TRBV10-3
J gene: TRBJ2-1
clone size: .
CDR3 length: 14
D gene: .